The rows below give T cell receptor beta chains drawn from one sample of a study of blood T cell repertoires in COVID-19. Only in-frame clones appear in the TCRdb table, and some are missing; sequencing was by immunoSEQ multiplex PCR. The data show 200,000 to 300,000 clones, around 89% seen once. The sequenced sample was PBMCs or T cells enriched from blood (not recorded which). The receptors were sampled from a middle-aged man who had been exposed to COVID-19. The CDR3 runs from the conserved cysteine through the conserved F or W. Fields, in order: J gene, V gene, D gene, clone size, CDR3 DNA, CDR3 protein. D genes are given only for firm matches. Clone size is shown for a subset of rows, as once, few, many or a class of expanded clone.

J gene: TRBJ2-5; V gene: TRBV30; D gene: TRBD1; clone size: once; CDR3 DNA: TGTGCCTGGAGTTGGACAGGGGAAGGAGCGGAGACCCAGTACTTC; CDR3 protein: CAWSWTGEGAETQYF
J gene: TRBJ2-7; V gene: TRBV12-3/TRBV12-4; D gene: NA; clone size: NA; CDR3 DNA: TGTGCCAGCAGTTTCAGGTCCTACGAGCAGTACTTC; CDR3 protein: CASSFRSYEQYF
J gene: TRBJ1-6; V gene: TRBV30; D gene: NA; clone size: NA; CDR3 DNA: TGTGCCTGGGGCAACAGGAACTTGATCGATTCACCCCTCCACTTT; CDR3 protein: CAWGNRNLIDSPLHF
J gene: TRBJ1-2; V gene: TRBV7-2; D gene: TRBD1; clone size: NA; CDR3 DNA: TGTGCCAGCAGCCTGGACAGGGGGCCCTATGGCTACACCTTC; CDR3 protein: CASSLDRGPYGYTF
J gene: TRBJ2-5; V gene: TRBV11-3; D gene: NA; clone size: NA; CDR3 DNA: TGTGCCAGCAGCTTACAGGCGGCGGGACCGTACCAAGAGACCCAGTACTTC; CDR3 protein: CASSLQAAGPYQETQYF
J gene: TRBJ2-4; V gene: TRBV2; D gene: TRBD2; clone size: NA; CDR3 DNA: TGTGCCAGCAAAAAAGGACTAGCGGGAAACATTCAGTACTTC; CDR3 protein: CASKKGLAGNIQYF
J gene: TRBJ2-3; V gene: TRBV5-1; D gene: TRBD2; clone size: NA; CDR3 DNA: TGCGCCAGCGGTAGCGGGAGGGGAACAGATACGCAGTATTTT; CDR3 protein: CASGSGRGTDTQYF
J gene: TRBJ1-5; V gene: TRBV6-6; D gene: NA; clone size: NA; CDR3 DNA: TGTGCCAGCAGACAAGGGAGTGGGCGCTGGGATCAGCCCCAGCATTTT; CDR3 protein: CASRQGSGRWDQPQHF
J gene: TRBJ2-7; V gene: TRBV19; D gene: NA; clone size: NA; CDR3 DNA: TGTGCCAGTAGTTCGGGGTACGGGTACGAGCAGTACTTC; CDR3 protein: CASSSGYGYEQYF
J gene: TRBJ2-5; V gene: TRBV9; D gene: TRBD2; clone size: NA; CDR3 DNA: TGTGCCAGCAGCGTAGGGTCCAGCGGGGGGGCAGAGACCCAGTACTTC; CDR3 protein: CASSVGSSGGAETQYF
J gene: TRBJ1-6; V gene: TRBV6-6; D gene: TRBD1; clone size: NA; CDR3 DNA: TGTGCCAGCAGGACTAACAGGGGGAATTCACCCCTCCACTTT; CDR3 protein: CASRTNRGNSPLHF
J gene: TRBJ1-1; V gene: TRBV28; D gene: NA; clone size: NA; CDR3 DNA: TGTGCCAGCAGTTTATGGGGTGGGCAGCTCGACACTGAAGCTTTCTTT; CDR3 protein: CASSLWGGQLDTEAFF
J gene: TRBJ2-7; V gene: TRBV5-1; D gene: TRBD1; clone size: few; CDR3 DNA: TGCGCCAGCAGCTTGGGGGGGACAGCCTACGAGCAGTACTTC; CDR3 protein: CASSLGGTAYEQYF
J gene: TRBJ1-2; V gene: TRBV6-5; D gene: TRBD1; clone size: NA; CDR3 DNA: TGTGCCGGAAAACCGACAGGGTACGGGAACTATGGCTACACCTTC; CDR3 protein: CAGKPTGYGNYGYTF
J gene: TRBJ1-5; V gene: TRBV6-5; D gene: NA; clone size: NA; CDR3 DNA: TGTGCCAGCAGCCCGTTCAGAAGCAATCAGCCCCAGCATTTT; CDR3 protein: CASSPFRSNQPQHF
J gene: TRBJ2-7; V gene: TRBV18; D gene: NA; clone size: NA; CDR3 DNA: TGTGCCAGCTCACCACTCGGTCGGGGCAGGGGTGCCAACGAGCAGTACTTC; CDR3 protein: CASSPLGRGRGANEQYF
J gene: TRBJ1-1; V gene: TRBV28; D gene: TRBD1; clone size: few; CDR3 DNA: TGTGCCAGCAGTCCCCGCCCGGGACAGGGGACCACTGAAGCTTTCTTT; CDR3 protein: CASSPRPGQGTTEAFF
J gene: TRBJ2-1; V gene: TRBV11-2; D gene: NA; clone size: NA; CDR3 DNA: TGTGCCAGCAGCTCCGGGCAGTTCTTC; CDR3 protein: CASSSGQFF
J gene: TRBJ2-3; V gene: TRBV7-9; D gene: TRBD1; clone size: NA; CDR3 DNA: TGTGCCAGCAGCTTCGTTGACAGGGGTCGAGATACGCAGTATTTT; CDR3 protein: CASSFVDRGRDTQYF
J gene: TRBJ1-5; V gene: TRBV27; D gene: TRBD1; clone size: NA; CDR3 DNA: TGTGCCAGCAGTCCCAGCAGGGGGCATAGCAATCAGCCCCAGCATTTT; CDR3 protein: CASSPSRGHSNQPQHF
J gene: TRBJ1-4; V gene: TRBV2; D gene: TRBD1; clone size: NA; CDR3 DNA: TGTGCCAGCAGTGGGACAGGGTGGCCTAATGAAAAACTGTTTTTT; CDR3 protein: CASSGTGWPNEKLFF
J gene: TRBJ2-2; V gene: TRBV7-8; D gene: NA; clone size: NA; CDR3 DNA: TGTGCCAGCAGCTTAGGAGGCGGAGCCGGGGAGCTGTTTTTT; CDR3 protein: CASSLGGGAGELFF
J gene: TRBJ1-4; V gene: TRBV28; D gene: NA; clone size: NA; CDR3 DNA: TGTGCCAGCAGTTTAGGGCGAGGGGAAAAACTGTTTTTT; CDR3 protein: CASSLGRGEKLFF
J gene: TRBJ2-1; V gene: TRBV5-1; D gene: NA; clone size: NA; CDR3 DNA: TGCGCCAGCAGCTTGGAGGGGGACCTCTTGGCGCAGTTCTTC; CDR3 protein: CASSLEGDLLAQFF
J gene: TRBJ1-2; V gene: TRBV10-3; D gene: NA; clone size: NA; CDR3 DNA: TGTGCCATCAGTGAGCAAGGGGAAGTCGGCTATGGCTACACCTTC; CDR3 protein: CAISEQGEVGYGYTF
J gene: TRBJ1-2; V gene: TRBV15; D gene: NA; clone size: NA; CDR3 DNA: TGTGCCACCAGAAGGCAGGGCGGGGATAACTATGGCTACACCTTC; CDR3 protein: CATRRQGGDNYGYTF
J gene: TRBJ2-1; V gene: TRBV28; D gene: NA; clone size: NA; CDR3 DNA: TGTGCCAGCAGTTTAGTTTACAGGGTTTTGGATGAGCAGTTCTTC; CDR3 protein: CASSLVYRVLDEQFF
J gene: TRBJ1-5; V gene: TRBV7-9; D gene: TRBD1; clone size: NA; CDR3 DNA: TGTGCCAGCAGCTGGGACAGGGATCAGCCCCAGCATTTT; CDR3 protein: CASSWDRDQPQHF
J gene: TRBJ1-5; V gene: TRBV11-2; D gene: TRBD1; clone size: NA; CDR3 DNA: TGTGCCAGCAGCTGGACAGGGGTGGATCAGCCCCAGCATTTT; CDR3 protein: CASSWTGVDQPQHF
J gene: TRBJ2-7; V gene: TRBV5-1; D gene: TRBD2; clone size: NA; CDR3 DNA: TGCGCCAGCAGCCAACAAATCCTAGCGGGGGGGTTCGAGCAGTACTTC; CDR3 protein: CASSQQILAGGFEQYF
J gene: TRBJ1-5; V gene: TRBV29-1; D gene: NA; clone size: once; CDR3 DNA: TGCAGCGTTTCGTCAGGTCCGGGCAATCAGCCCCAGCATTTT; CDR3 protein: CSVSSGPGNQPQHF
J gene: TRBJ1-2; V gene: TRBV5-1; D gene: TRBD1; clone size: few; CDR3 DNA: TGCGCCAGCAGCACCGGGACAGGGGAATATGGCTACACCTTC; CDR3 protein: CASSTGTGEYGYTF
J gene: TRBJ1-1; V gene: TRBV6-8; D gene: TRBD1; clone size: NA; CDR3 DNA: TGTGCCACAGAGATGGGACAGACGAACACTGAAGCTTTCTTT; CDR3 protein: CATEMGQTNTEAFF